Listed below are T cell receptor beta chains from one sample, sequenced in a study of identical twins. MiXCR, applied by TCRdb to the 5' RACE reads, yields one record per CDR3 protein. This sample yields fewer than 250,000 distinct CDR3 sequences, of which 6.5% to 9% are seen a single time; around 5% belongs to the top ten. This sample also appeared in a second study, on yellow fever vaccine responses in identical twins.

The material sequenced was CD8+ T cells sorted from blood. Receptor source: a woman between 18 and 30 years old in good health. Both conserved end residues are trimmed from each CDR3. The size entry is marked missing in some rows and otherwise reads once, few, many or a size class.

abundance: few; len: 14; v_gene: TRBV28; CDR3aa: ASSSLTEGVYNEQF
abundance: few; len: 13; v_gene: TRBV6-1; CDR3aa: ASTSVPGLEDTQY
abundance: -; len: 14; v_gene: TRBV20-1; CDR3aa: SASGPGPSSTDTQY
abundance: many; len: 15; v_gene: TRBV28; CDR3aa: ASSLPGTKSSYNEQF
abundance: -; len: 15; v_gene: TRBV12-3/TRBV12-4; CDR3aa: ASSLSGGAPSTDTQY
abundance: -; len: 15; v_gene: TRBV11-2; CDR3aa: ASSGPGLAGAYNEQF
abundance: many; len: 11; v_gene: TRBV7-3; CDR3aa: ASSHDLYNEQF
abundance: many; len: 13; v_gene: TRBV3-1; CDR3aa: ASSRSSGGVDEQF
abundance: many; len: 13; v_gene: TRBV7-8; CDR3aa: ASSFKREPNNEQF
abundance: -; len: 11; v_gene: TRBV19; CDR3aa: ASSMSELYGYT
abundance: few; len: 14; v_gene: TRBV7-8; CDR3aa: ASSPRRGEDPYEQY
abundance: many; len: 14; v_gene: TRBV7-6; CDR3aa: ASSLGGLDDDNEQF
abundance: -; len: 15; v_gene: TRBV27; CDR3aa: ASSLSASSGGLNEQF
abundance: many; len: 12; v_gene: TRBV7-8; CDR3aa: ASSPRGLNTEAF
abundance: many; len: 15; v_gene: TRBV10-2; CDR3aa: ASSDGGLAGAFYEQY
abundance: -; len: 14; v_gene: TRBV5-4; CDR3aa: ASSLGRRGGTGELF
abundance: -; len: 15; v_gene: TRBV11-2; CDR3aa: ASSLDGDRGLYNEQL
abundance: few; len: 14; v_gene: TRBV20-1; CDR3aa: SAREGRIASYNEQF
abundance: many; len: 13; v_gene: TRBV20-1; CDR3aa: SARGGDLVSYEQY
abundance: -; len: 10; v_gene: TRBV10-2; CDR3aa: ASTSGTYEQY
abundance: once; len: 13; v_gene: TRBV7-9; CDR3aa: ASTEFAGGQDTQY
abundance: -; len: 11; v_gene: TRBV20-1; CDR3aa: SASPGTEETQY
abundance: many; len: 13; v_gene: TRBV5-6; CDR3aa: ASSEATVSSYEQY
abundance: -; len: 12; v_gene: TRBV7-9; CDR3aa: ASSQDRGFQPQH
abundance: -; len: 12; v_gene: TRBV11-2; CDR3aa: ASSPKYGLNEQF
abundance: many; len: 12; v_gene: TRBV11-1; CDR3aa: ASSLASMGDEQF
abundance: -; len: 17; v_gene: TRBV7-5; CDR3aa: ISVSEACVGTSGDNEQF
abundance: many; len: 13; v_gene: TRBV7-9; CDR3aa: ASSLVLAVGDEQF
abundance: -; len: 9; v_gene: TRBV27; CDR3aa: ASGRGREQY
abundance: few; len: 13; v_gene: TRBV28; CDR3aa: ASTLETSVTGELF
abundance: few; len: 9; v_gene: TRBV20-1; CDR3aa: SARFSGELF
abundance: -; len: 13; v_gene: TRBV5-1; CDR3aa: ASSLSRQANTEAF
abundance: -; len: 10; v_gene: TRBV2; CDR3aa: ASRPSYNEQF
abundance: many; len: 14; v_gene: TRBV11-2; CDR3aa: ASSLDRLAGDNEQF
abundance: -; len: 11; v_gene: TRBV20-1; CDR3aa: SAPGHRNTEAF
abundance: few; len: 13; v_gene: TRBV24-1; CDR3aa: ATSGGGLGTDTQY
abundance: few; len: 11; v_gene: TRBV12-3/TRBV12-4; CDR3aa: ASTRGRGREQY
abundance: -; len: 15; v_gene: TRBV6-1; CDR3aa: ASSEWEQGAGNQPQH
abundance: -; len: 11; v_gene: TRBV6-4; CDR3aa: ASSDSNYNEQF
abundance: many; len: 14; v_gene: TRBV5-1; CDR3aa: ASSLARASGPYEQY
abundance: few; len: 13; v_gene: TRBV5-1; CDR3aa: ASSLAAALGSEQY
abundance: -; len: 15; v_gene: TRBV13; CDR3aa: ASSLAFIRESNYGYT
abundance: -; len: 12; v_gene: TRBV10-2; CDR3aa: ASRGGDGANVLT
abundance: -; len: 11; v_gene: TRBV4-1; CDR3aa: ASSKGPQETQY
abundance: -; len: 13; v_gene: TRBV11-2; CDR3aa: ASSLGPSKNQPQH
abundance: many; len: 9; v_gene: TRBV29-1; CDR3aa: SVYNQYQAF
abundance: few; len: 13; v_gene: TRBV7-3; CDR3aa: ASSLGGTGTYEQY